A selection of T cell receptor beta chains follows, all from one sample in a study of shared clonotypes between healthy human individuals. Using immunoSEQ multiplex PCR, the repertoire was profiled, and TCRdb retains in-frame clones only, with some absent. The data hold about 460,000 clones, with roughly 80% observed a single time. Specimen: PBMCs. Every receptor here comes from a woman aged 35 to 49 in good health. Some clones in this sample may be carry-over from other donors' samples. CDR3s include the opening cysteine and the closing phenylalanine or tryptophan. The order of the fields is J gene, V gene, CDR3 protein.

j_gene: TRBJ2-7
v_gene: TRBV5-5
CDR3aa: CASSFRTGSYEQYF

j_gene: TRBJ2-7
v_gene: TRBV9
CDR3aa: CASSVGRDSRHEQYF

j_gene: TRBJ2-7
v_gene: TRBV5-1
CDR3aa: CASSLVLGADEQYF

j_gene: TRBJ2-5
v_gene: TRBV7-2
CDR3aa: CASSLVGDTGVTEYF

j_gene: TRBJ2-3
v_gene: TRBV18
CDR3aa: CASSLRDADTQYF

j_gene: TRBJ2-1
v_gene: TRBV27
CDR3aa: CATQGVGNEQFF

j_gene: TRBJ2-5
v_gene: TRBV5-1
CDR3aa: CASSSLAEETQYF

j_gene: TRBJ1-1
v_gene: TRBV30
CDR3aa: CAFFRGPGTEAFF

j_gene: TRBJ1-1
v_gene: TRBV18
CDR3aa: CASSPGRGWGTEAFF

j_gene: TRBJ2-3
v_gene: TRBV4-3
CDR3aa: CASSQLGPGQSTDTQYF

j_gene: TRBJ1-2
v_gene: TRBV29-1
CDR3aa: CSVSREAGYGYTF

j_gene: TRBJ2-7
v_gene: TRBV10-3
CDR3aa: CAISDFLTSGSYEQYF

j_gene: TRBJ1-2
v_gene: TRBV11-2
CDR3aa: CASSLVWDSRYGYTF